This paragraph covers one T cell receptor (beta chain) sequence. The data were obtained in a study of OX40 agonist ivuxolimab in advanced cancers. Study-wide context: Patients with prior anti-PD-1, anti-PD-L1 or anti-CTLA-4 therapy were eligible; approximately 37% had some.

Enrollment shut out patients with autoimmune disease history or systemic immunosuppression. Germline lookup yields CDR1 WSHSY and CDR2 SAAADI. CDR3 size: 12 residues. V shed 7 bases and J shed 1 base, with 7 bases lying between them. Data came from immunoSEQ multiplex PCR; TCRdb stores just in-frame clones and leaves some out. The repertoire consists of fewer than 85,000 clones, with around 84% occurring once and the leading ten covering under 9.5%. The chain combines TRBV10-2 with TRBJ1-1, with D unresolved. This TCR came from an adult with an advanced solid tumor such as melanoma, head and neck, liver or kidney cancer. This sample comprised CD4+ or CD8+ T cells sorted from blood, obtained in a trial of the OX40 agonist ivuxolimab. CDR3 amino acids: CASMTWNTEAFF. The CDR3 DNA follows: TGCGCCAGCATGACGTGGAACACTGAAGCTTTCTTT.